This entry is about one T cell receptor beta chain. Its specific antigen is unknown. No base-level quality is on record; no much larger clone is a single base apart. The data derive from a study of human T cells and chemical hapten exposure (dated by TCRdb to about 2021). Turning to the overall study: For sensitization, 2% DPC in acetone was applied to a roughly 2 cm by roughly 2 cm area of upper inner arm skin. Throughout the approximately 23-week study period, patients were also given weekly therapeutic DPC doses on the scalp. Patch testing was done on the upper back using Finn chambers containing 0.01% DPC, and results were scored after 6 days according to International Contact Dermatitis Research Group standards. Most of the patients in the cohort were female, and the cohort covered alopecia areata with under or over 50% scalp involvement, alopecia totalis and alopecia universalis. The libraries were sequenced as a pool, and the TCR yield per sample differed mostly because of small variations in library volumes within the pool. Peripheral blood TCR repertoire changes were tracked in vivo in alopecia patients during primary and secondary sensitization to the hapten diphenylcyclopropenone (DPC). Blood was sampled from patients pre-sensitization (week 0) and at 2, 6 and about 24 weeks after DPC sensitization. For TCR sequencing, blood came from about 28 alopecia patients at anywhere from one to four time points (pre-sensitization, 2, 6 and 24 weeks).

The investigation overall reported the following: Repeated subsampling changed both the strength of the expansion versus patch-test correlation and the threshold at which the correlation became significant. Patch test score correlated positively with the number of PT1 expanded TCRs, reaching significance at thresholds 8, 16 and 32 but not at 4. No change with DPC sensitization was found in the number of TCRs above 1 in 1000 frequency, and no evidence of global repertoire structure alterations was found. Because every patient had alopecia, a presumed autoimmune disease, the patients' immune response might differ from that of healthy individuals. Significantly more large CDR3 similarity clusters were formed by expanded TCRs than by pre-sensitization or healthy control sets, consistent with antigen-driven responses.

The library was obtained by RACE. This sample was sequenced with a NextSeq 500. Library preparation attached unique molecular identifiers to individual cDNA molecules for quantitative, reproducible TCR counting. From each blood RNA sample, both TCR alpha and TCR beta chains were sequenced. As for the authors' bioinformatics: Samples had a median of 95,638 TCRs, with a range from roughly 23,224 to 700,000. The Decombinator software suite was used to annotate the V, J and CDR3 of the TCR reads. For the PS versus PT1 abundance plots, all samples were subsampled to the same number of TCRs (28,000). TCRs were defined as expanded if absent before sensitization and observed at least eight times at the 2-week time point. TCRdb cleaned the public reads at Q25 with fastp, built clones with MiXCR and kept in-frame beta chains. For every CDR3 protein sequence, its rows merge into one entry that carries the most common genes and DNA. The V and J calls reflect TCRdb's pipeline rather than the authors' work. This sample gives under 450,000 distinct CDR3 sequences in total; around 4.8% of them show up just once. The ten largest make up 2% to 2.5% of the sample.

The time point label here, explained by the study, means: patch test 1, 2 weeks after DPC sensitization. The treatment or condition label corresponds to: therapeutic diphenylcyclopropenone sensitization with weekly scalp DPC. At each patch-test visit, blood was drawn before the patch test was applied. To be eligible, patients had to be aged 18 to 70, diagnosed with alopecia and judged suitable for DPC therapy, while pregnant patients were excluded. Total RNA was extracted from unfractionated whole blood collected in Tempus Blood RNA tubes. This TCR was recovered from a woman aged 45 to 65 with alopecia areata. Some clones in this sample may be carry-over from other donors' samples. This sample comprised whole blood, obtained in connection with sensitization to the hapten diphenylcyclopropenone (DPC).

The nucleotide sequence reads TGTGCCAGCAGCTCCCGACTAGCCCCTGAGCAGTTCTTC. It specifies CASSSRLAPEQFF. This chain is built from TRBV7-2 and TRBJ2-1, and 7 bases in between align with TRBD2. From cysteine to phenylalanine, the CDR3 is 13 amino acids long. Solely the CDR3 DNA is kept, with 39 bases framed from the first base. Compared with germline, V lacks 4 bases and J lacks 9 bases; bases without a gene match: 6. The germline V gene gives CDR1 as SGHTA and CDR2 as FQGNSA.